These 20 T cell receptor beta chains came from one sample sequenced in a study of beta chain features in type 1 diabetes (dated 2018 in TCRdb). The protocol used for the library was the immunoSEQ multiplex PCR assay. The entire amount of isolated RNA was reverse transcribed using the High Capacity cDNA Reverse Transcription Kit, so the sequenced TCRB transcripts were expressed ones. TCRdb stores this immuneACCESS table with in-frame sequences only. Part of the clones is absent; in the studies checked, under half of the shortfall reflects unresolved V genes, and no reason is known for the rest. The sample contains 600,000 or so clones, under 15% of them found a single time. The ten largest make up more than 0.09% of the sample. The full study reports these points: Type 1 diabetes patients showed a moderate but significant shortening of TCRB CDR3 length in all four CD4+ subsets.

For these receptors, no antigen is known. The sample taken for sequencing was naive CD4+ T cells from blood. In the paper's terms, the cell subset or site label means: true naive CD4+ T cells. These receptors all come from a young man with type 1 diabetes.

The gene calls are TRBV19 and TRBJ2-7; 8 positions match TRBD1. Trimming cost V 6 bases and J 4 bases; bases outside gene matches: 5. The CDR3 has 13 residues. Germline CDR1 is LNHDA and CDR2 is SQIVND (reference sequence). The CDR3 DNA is TGTGCCAGTAGATCAGGGGGCGCGTACGAGCAGTACTTC. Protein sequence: CASRSGGAYEQYF.

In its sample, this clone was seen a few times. CDR3 coding DNA: TGTGCCAGCAGTCTGGACAGGGATAACACTGAAGCTTTCTTT. It translates to CASSLDRDNTEAFF. The chain carries TRBV6-1 and TRBJ1-1, with 8 nucleotides matching TRBD1. Per the germline V gene, CDR1 is MNHNS and CDR2 is SASEGT. V shed 5 bases, J shed 2 bases, and the junction held 4 bases outside the gene matches. The CDR3 is 14 amino acids.

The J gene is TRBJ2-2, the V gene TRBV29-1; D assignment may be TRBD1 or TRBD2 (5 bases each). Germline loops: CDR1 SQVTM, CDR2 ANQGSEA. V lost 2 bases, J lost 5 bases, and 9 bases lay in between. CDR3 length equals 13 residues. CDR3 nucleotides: TGCAGCGTTGAACGAGGGGCGACCGGGGAGCTGTTTTTT. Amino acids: CSVERGATGELFF.

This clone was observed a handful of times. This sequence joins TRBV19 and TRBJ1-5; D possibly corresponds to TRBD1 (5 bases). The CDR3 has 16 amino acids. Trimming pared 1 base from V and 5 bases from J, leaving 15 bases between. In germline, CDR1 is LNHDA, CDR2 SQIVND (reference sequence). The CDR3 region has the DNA TGTGCCAGTAGTATAGTTCTCTCCGGGGGGTATCAGCCCCAGCATTTT. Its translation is CASSIVLSGGYQPQHF.

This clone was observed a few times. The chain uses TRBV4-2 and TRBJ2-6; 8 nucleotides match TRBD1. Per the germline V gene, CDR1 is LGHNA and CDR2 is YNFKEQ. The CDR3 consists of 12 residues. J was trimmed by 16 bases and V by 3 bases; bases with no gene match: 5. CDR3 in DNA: TGTGCCAGCAGCCAGGACAGGGTAGTACTGACTTTC. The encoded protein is CASSQDRVVLTF.

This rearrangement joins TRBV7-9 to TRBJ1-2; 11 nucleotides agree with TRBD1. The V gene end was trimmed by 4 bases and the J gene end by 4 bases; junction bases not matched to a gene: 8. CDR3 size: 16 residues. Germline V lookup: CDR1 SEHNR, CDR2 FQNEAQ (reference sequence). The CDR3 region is CASSSLPGQGVYGYTF. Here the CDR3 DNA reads TGTGCCAGCAGCTCCCTACCGGGACAGGGGGTCTATGGCTACACCTTC.

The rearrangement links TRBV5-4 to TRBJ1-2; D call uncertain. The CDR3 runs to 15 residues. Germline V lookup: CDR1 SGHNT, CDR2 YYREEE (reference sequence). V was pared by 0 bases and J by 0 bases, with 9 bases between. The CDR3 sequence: CASSLEAGTNYGYTF. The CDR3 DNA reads TGTGCCAGCAGCTTGGAAGCCGGAACTAACTATGGCTACACCTTC.

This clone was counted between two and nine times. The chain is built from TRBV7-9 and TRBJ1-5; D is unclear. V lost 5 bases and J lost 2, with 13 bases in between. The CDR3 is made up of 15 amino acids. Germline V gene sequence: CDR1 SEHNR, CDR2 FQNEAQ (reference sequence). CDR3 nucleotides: TGTGCCAGCAGCCCGACGGAGAGTGGCAATCAGCCCCAGCATTTT. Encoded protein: CASSPTESGNQPQHF.

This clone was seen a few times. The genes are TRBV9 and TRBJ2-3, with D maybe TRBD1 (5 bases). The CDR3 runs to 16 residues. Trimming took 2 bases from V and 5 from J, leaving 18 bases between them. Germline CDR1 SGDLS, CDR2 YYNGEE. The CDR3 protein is CASSVSVTRQQDTQYF. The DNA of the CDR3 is TGTGCCAGCAGCGTCTCAGTAACTCGACAGCAAGATACGCAGTATTTT.

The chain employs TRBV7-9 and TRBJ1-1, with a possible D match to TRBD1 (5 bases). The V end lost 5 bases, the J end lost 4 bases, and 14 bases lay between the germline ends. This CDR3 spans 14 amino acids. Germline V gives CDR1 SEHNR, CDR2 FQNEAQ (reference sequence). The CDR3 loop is CASSPPSGGTEAFF. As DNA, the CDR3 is TGTGCCAGCAGCCCACCTTCCGGGGGCACTGAAGCTTTCTTT.

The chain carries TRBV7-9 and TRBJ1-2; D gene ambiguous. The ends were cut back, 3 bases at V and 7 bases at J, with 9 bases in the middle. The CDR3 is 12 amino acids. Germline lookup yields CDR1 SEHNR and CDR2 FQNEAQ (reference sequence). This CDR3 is CASSLKELGYTF. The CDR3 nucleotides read TGTGCCAGCAGCTTGAAAGAACTTGGCTACACCTTC.

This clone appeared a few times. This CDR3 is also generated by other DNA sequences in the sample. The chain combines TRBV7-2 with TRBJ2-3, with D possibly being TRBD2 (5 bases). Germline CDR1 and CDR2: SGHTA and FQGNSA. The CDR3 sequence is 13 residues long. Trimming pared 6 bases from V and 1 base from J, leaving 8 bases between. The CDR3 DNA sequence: TGTGCCAGCAGACGGACTGGCACAGATACGCAGTATTTT. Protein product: CASRRTGTDTQYF.

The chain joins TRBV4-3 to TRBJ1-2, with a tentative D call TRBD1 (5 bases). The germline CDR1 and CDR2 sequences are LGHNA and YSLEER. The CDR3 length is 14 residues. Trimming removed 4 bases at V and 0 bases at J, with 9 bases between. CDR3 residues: CASSLGASNYGYTF. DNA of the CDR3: TGCGCCAGCAGCCTCGGGGCTTCTAACTATGGCTACACCTTC.

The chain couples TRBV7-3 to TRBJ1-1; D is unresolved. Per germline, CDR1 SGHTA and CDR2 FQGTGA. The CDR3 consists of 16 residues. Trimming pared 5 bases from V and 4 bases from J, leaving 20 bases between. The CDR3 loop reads CASSLIPVLGGTEAFF. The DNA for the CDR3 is TGTGCCAGCAGCCTTATACCGGTCTTGGGAGGCACTGAAGCTTTCTTT.

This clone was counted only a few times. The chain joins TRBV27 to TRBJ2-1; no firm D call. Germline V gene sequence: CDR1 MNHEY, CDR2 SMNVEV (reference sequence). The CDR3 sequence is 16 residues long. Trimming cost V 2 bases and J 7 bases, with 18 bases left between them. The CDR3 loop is CASSLLLIPSPNEQFF. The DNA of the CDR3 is TGTGCCAGCAGTTTACTTTTGATTCCCTCTCCGAATGAGCAGTTCTTC.

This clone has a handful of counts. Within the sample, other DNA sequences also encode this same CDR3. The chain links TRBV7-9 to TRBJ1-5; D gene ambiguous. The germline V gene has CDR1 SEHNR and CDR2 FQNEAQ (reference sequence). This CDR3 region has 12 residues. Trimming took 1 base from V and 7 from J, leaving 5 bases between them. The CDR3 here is CASSLESQPQHF. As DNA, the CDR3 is TGTGCCAGCAGCTTAGAGTCGCAGCCCCAGCATTTT. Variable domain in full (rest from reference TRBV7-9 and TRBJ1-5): DTGVSQNPRHKITKRGQNVTFRCDPISEHNRLYWYRQTLGQGPEFLTYFQNEAQLEKSRLLSDRFSAERPKGSFSTLEIQRTEQGDSAMYLCASSLESQPQHFGDGTRLSIL.

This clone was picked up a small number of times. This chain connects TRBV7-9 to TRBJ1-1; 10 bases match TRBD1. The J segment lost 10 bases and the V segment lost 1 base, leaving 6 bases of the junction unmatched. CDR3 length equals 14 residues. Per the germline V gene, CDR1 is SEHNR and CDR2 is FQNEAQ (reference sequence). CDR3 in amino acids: CASSLGPRTGGAFF. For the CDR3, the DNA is TGTGCCAGCAGCTTAGGCCCCCGGACAGGGGGAGCTTTCTTT.

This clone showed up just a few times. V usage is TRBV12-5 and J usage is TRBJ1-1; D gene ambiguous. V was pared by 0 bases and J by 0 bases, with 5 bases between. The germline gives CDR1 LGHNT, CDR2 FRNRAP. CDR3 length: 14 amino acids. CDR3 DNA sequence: TGTGCTAGTGGTTTGGTGACGGTGAACACTGAAGCTTTCTTT. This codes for CASGLVTVNTEAFF. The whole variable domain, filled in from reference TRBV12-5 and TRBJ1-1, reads DARVTQTPRHKVTEMGQEVTMRCQPILGHNTVFWYRQTMMQGLELLAYFRNRAPLDDSGMPKDRFSAEMPDATLATLKIQPSEPRDSAVYFCASGLVTVNTEAFFGQGTRLTVV.

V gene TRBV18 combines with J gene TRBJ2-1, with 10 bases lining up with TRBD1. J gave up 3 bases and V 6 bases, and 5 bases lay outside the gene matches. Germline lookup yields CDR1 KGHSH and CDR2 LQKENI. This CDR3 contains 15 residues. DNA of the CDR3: TGTGCCAGCTCCCTGGGACAGGGGATCTACAATGAGCAGTTCTTC. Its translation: CASSLGQGIYNEQFF.

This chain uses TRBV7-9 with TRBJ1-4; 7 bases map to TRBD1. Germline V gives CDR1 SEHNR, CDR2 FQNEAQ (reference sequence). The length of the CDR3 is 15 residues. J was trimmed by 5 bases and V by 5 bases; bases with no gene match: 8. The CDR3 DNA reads TGTGCCAGCAGCGGGGGGACAGCCCAGAATGAAAAACTGTTTTTT. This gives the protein CASSGGTAQNEKLFF.